Listed below are T cell receptor beta chains from one sample, sequenced in a study of CD4 T cells in relation to SARS-CoV-2 and coronaviruses. The method was immunoSEQ multiplex PCR; TCRdb's version includes in-frame clones alone and lacks a portion of them. The sample has about 26,000 clones, about three quarters seen once. These TCRs are of unknown antigen specificity. Input material: CD4+ T cells from PBMCs, cultured in vitro. Receptors originate from a human donor in good health. CDR3s include the opening cysteine and the closing phenylalanine or tryptophan. D genes are given only for firm matches.

j_call v_call d_call cdr3_aa
TRBJ2-6 TRBV7-2 NA CASSLRGASSGANVLTF
TRBJ2-7 TRBV7-2 TRBD2 CASASGPSSYEQYF
TRBJ2-2 TRBV4-1 NA CASSLGPTLATGELFF
TRBJ2-1 TRBV19 TRBD2 CASIPPGGTYNEQFF
TRBJ2-3 TRBV7-2 TRBD2 CASRLGEGAYTQYF
TRBJ2-7 TRBV7-3 NA CASSLTVWGEQYF
TRBJ1-5 TRBV10-3 NA CAISESRGDQHF
TRBJ2-7 TRBV5-5 TRBD2 CASSPGLAGALDEQYF
TRBJ2-1 TRBV11-2 TRBD2 CASSLPGLAGVNEQFF
TRBJ2-1 TRBV7-3 TRBD2 CASSLAGAANEQFF
TRBJ2-7 TRBV11-2 TRBD1 CASSPGTGKFHEQYF
TRBJ2-5 TRBV10-3 TRBD2 CAISESKGLAVQETQYF
TRBJ2-5 TRBV27 NA CASSLTRKGQETQYF
TRBJ1-5 TRBV19 NA CASSMGTSSNQPQHF
TRBJ2-7 TRBV7-8 TRBD2 CASSFLGLASYEQYF
TRBJ1-2 TRBV7-2 NA CASSLDVGVPWGYTF
TRBJ2-2 TRBV4-1 TRBD2 CASSQDWASGRGELFF
TRBJ2-3 TRBV3-1/TRBV3-2 TRBD1 CASSPGQGVGTQYF
TRBJ2-7 TRBV7-2 NA CASILSPGQVYEQYF
TRBJ2-5 TRBV4-1 NA CASSRVEAPGETQYF
TRBJ1-1 TRBV7-8 TRBD1 CASRMDRGRYTEAFF
TRBJ2-7 TRBV7-2 TRBD2 CASSLGPGGSYEQYF
TRBJ1-5 TRBV4-3 TRBD1 CASSQGQGRYQPQHF
TRBJ2-1 TRBV4-3 NA CASSQPGAGNEQFF
TRBJ2-3 TRBV3-1/TRBV3-2 TRBD1 CASSLSRSHLQGARRPDTQYF
TRBJ1-2 TRBV30 TRBD1 CAWARDRSLNYGYTF
TRBJ1-4 TRBV2 TRBD1 CASTGDRVEEKLFF
TRBJ2-7 TRBV19 NA CASSIGYEQYF
TRBJ2-2 TRBV4-2 NA CASSQIPGHRELFF
TRBJ2-7 TRBV5-1 NA CASSPVVGEAYEQYF
TRBJ1-1 TRBV7-2 NA CASSRRGGMDTEAFF
TRBJ1-4 TRBV6-5 NA CASRSGGVLNEKLFF
TRBJ2-7 TRBV20-1 NA CSARQDYEQYF
TRBJ2-3 TRBV28 NA CATREGHPFTDTQYF
TRBJ2-7 TRBV6-5 TRBD1 CASSPRRTGGNEQYF
TRBJ1-1 TRBV10-3 NA CAIRGDGAEAFF
TRBJ2-2 TRBV11-2 NA CASTPLWRVGTGELFF
TRBJ2-7 TRBV4-1 NA CASSQDWQGGRYEQYF
TRBJ1-2 TRBV28 NA CASSSLTDHYGYTF
TRBJ2-7 TRBV5-1 NA CASSLVPWGYEQYF
TRBJ2-1 TRBV6-2/TRBV6-3 TRBD1 CASSYLTGVRGNEQFF
TRBJ2-3 TRBV9 NA CASSATPVGYSTDTQYF
TRBJ1-1 TRBV6-2/TRBV6-3 NA CASSYSGGWTEAFF
TRBJ1-2 TRBV2 NA CASSELNYGYTF
TRBJ2-3 TRBV6-1 NA CASSEAAISTDTQYF
TRBJ1-3 TRBV4-2 NA CASSQESQKDSGNTIYF
TRBJ2-7 TRBV7-2 TRBD2 CASSPRIAGAYEQYF
TRBJ2-6 TRBV19 TRBD1 CASSLTGGVSGANVLTF
TRBJ2-1 TRBV4-3 TRBD1 CASSGGQGLNEQFF
TRBJ2-3 TRBV27 NA CASSPLLRGGDTQYF
TRBJ2-7 TRBV18 TRBD1 CASSTGTGDYEQYF
TRBJ1-5 TRBV2 NA CASSETEQGPQHF
TRBJ2-1 TRBV19 NA CASSGGGVWAHYNEQFF
TRBJ2-5 TRBV7-9 NA CASSLVGTWYQETQYF
TRBJ2-3 TRBV4-1 TRBD1 CASSHLIGQGATDTQYF
TRBJ2-7 TRBV12-3/TRBV12-4 NA CASSQTVEQYF
TRBJ2-1 TRBV6-2/TRBV6-3 NA CASSHGLPVPTGKQTTDNEQFF
TRBJ2-7 TRBV6-5 NA CASTSRVVSYEQYF
TRBJ2-1 TRBV2 TRBD2 CARSKTDQAGEQFF
TRBJ1-1 TRBV7-9 NA CASSLWSGAGTEAFF